This TCR beta chain was captured in a study of blood T cells in healthy people across ages (dated by TCRdb to about 2015). Regarding the complete study: In model experiments, roughly one uniquely barcoded TCR beta cDNA molecule per two T cells was captured by template switching. The donors were divided into four age groups: young (average approximately 17 years), middle-aged (roughly 42), aged (approximately 62) and long-lived (about 79). For two donors (one aged 18 to 30 and one aged 80 or older), the study analyzed two additional independent replicas of 1 million unique cDNA reads from the same blood draw. To avoid experimental bias, donors of different ages were spread randomly across the sequencing lanes. Using deep sequencing normalized with unique cDNA molecular identifiers, the study measured how TCR beta repertoire diversity changes with age. Here is what the overall study found, with its caveats: As age increased, observed TCR beta diversity per million T cells dropped in a roughly linear way, and a significant reduction was already evident by age 40. Total diversity estimates from one million sequenced T cells were considered lower bounds and underestimates. Observed TCR beta diversity correlated strongly with the percentage of naive T cells measured by flow cytometry. The long-lived group showed more naive CD4+ T cells, fewer expanded clones and increased TCR diversity than the aged group, suggesting age selection. Because donor CMV infection status was unknown, age-related changes in expanded clonotypes were potentially confounded. Since profiling was done on bulk unsorted PBMCs, naive and antigen-experienced compartments could not be conclusively compared.

The CDR3 starts with the cysteine, ends with the phenylalanine, and has 14 residues. Solely the CDR3 DNA is kept, with 42 bases framed from the first base. As encoded in the germline V gene, CDR1 is MNHEY while CDR2 is SVGAGI. The library was produced with 5' RACE. Sequencing was carried out with an Illumina HiSeq 2500. The second PCR ran for roughly 7 to 12 cycles and used a J-beta primer mix along with a sample-barcoded 5' primer. A template-switch 5' adaptor carrying 12 random nucleotides introduced a unique molecular identifier onto each TCR beta cDNA molecule. Each sample yielded at least 3 million CDR3-containing paired-end reads. The Mint cDNA synthesis kit, primed by a TRBC-specific oligonucleotide, was used to synthesize first-strand cDNA from all RNA. Following uracil-DNA glycosylase treatment, a first 18-cycle PCR with universal primers M1SS and BC2_uni_R was performed on all cDNA. The original methods were these. For normalization, 1 million high-quality reads, each with a distinct molecular identifier, were randomly selected from each sample. Instead of being binned into consensus sequences, reads that shared molecular identifiers were thrown out. MiTCR, with a Q25 quality threshold and the strictest error-elimination algorithm, was used for CDR3 identification, clonotype clustering and error correction. A nonparametric unseen species model using Euler transformation provided a lower-bound estimate of total TCR beta diversity. Starting from the raw public reads, TCRdb applied fastp trimming at Q25, assembled clones with MiXCR and retained in-frame beta chains. Rows matching on CDR3 protein sequence are summarized as one entry with the most common DNA and genes. TCRdb's processing, not the authors' own work, is the source of the V and J calls. The sample records fewer than 1.5 million distinct CDR3 sequences, about 40% of which are singletons. Roughly 8.2% of the sample is taken by the ten largest.

This clonotype was counted a few times. Its antigen is unknown. Base-call qualities are not available, and no considerably larger clone is one nucleotide away. The donors were roughly 39 Caucasian individuals from Russia, aged roughly 6 to 90 years, who were systemically healthy. Each donor gave 9.5 to 10 milliliters of peripheral blood, drawn into EDTA-treated Vacutainer tubes. Ficoll-Paque density-gradient centrifugation was used to isolate PBMCs, with at least 7 million per sample. Total RNA was extracted from PBMCs with Trizol reagent, with at least 5.5 micrograms obtained per sample. Naive CD45RAhigh/CD27high T cell percentages were measured by flow cytometry on a PBMC aliquot from every donor.

What was sequenced was blood. The sequence came from a woman younger than 30 in good health. The chain employs TRBV6-5 and TRBJ2-5; the central 10 bases match TRBD2. Judging by the DNA end, TRBJ2-7 fits better; the J call may be wrong. CDR3 protein: CASSPLAGPPEQYF. The nucleotide sequence reads as follows: TGTGCCAGCAGCCCACTAGCGGGGCCCCCCGAGCAGTACTTC.